These T cell receptor beta chains were read from a single sample in a study of identical twins. MiXCR was run by TCRdb on the 5' RACE reads, yielding one entry per CDR3 protein. The table has some 1,700,000 distinct CDR3 sequences, 32% seen once. The sample comprised cord blood. Source of these receptors: a newborn girl in good health. Each CDR3 is given with its conserved first and last residue. The D gene is left open where the match is weak. The size field is filled for only some rows; it gives once, few, many or a size class.

d_call: .
clone_size: .
j_call: TRBJ2-2
v_call: TRBV20-1
cdr3_length: 14
cdr3_nt: TGCAGTGCCACAAGAGGTTGGAACACCGGGGAGCTGTTTTTT
cdr3_aa: CSATRGWNTGELFF

d_call: .
clone_size: .
j_call: TRBJ1-4
v_call: TRBV15
cdr3_length: 15
cdr3_nt: TGTGCCACCAGCAGCTTACAGGGAAGCGGCGAAAAACTGTTTTTT
cdr3_aa: CATSSLQGSGEKLFF

d_call: .
clone_size: .
j_call: TRBJ1-1
v_call: TRBV6-6
cdr3_length: 14
cdr3_nt: TGTGCCAGCAGGCCCCAGGGAAGGGACACTGAAGCTTTCTTT
cdr3_aa: CASRPQGRDTEAFF

d_call: .
clone_size: .
j_call: TRBJ1-2
v_call: TRBV7-8
cdr3_length: 16
cdr3_nt: TGTGCCAGCAGCCTAGAAGGAGGGCGGTTCCACTATGGCTACACCTTC
cdr3_aa: CASSLEGGRFHYGYTF

d_call: .
clone_size: once
j_call: TRBJ2-1
v_call: TRBV20-1
cdr3_length: 15
cdr3_nt: TGCAGTGTGCCCAGGGGAGGACCGCTCTACAATGAGCAGTTCTTC
cdr3_aa: CSVPRGGPLYNEQFF

d_call: .
clone_size: few
j_call: TRBJ1-1
v_call: TRBV7-9
cdr3_length: 12
cdr3_nt: TGTGCCAGCAGCTTAGGGGGAAATGAAGCTTTCTTT
cdr3_aa: CASSLGGNEAFF

d_call: TRBD1
clone_size: .
j_call: TRBJ1-5
v_call: TRBV28
cdr3_length: 16
cdr3_nt: TGTGCCAGCAGTTTACGGGGGACAGGTCACAATCAGCCCCAGCATTTT
cdr3_aa: CASSLRGTGHNQPQHF

d_call: TRBD2
clone_size: .
j_call: TRBJ2-2
v_call: TRBV20-1
cdr3_length: 14
cdr3_nt: TGCAGTGCAGGCGGGAGCGCGAACACCGGGGAGCTGTTTTTT
cdr3_aa: CSAGGSANTGELFF

d_call: TRBD1
clone_size: .
j_call: TRBJ1-4
v_call: TRBV4-1
cdr3_length: 15
cdr3_nt: TGCGCCAGCAGCCAAGACAGGGGGGTTAATGAAAAACTGTTTTTT
cdr3_aa: CASSQDRGVNEKLFF

d_call: TRBD1
clone_size: .
j_call: TRBJ2-5
v_call: TRBV29-1
cdr3_length: 14
cdr3_nt: TGCAGCTCCCCGAGGACAGGGGGTCGGGAGACCCAGTACTTC
cdr3_aa: CSSPRTGGRETQYF

d_call: TRBD2
clone_size: .
j_call: TRBJ2-7
v_call: TRBV12-3/TRBV12-4
cdr3_length: 16
cdr3_nt: TGTGCCAGCAGTTTCTGGGGACTAGCGGGGGACTACGAGCAGTACTTC
cdr3_aa: CASSFWGLAGDYEQYF

d_call: .
clone_size: few
j_call: TRBJ2-6
v_call: TRBV6-5
cdr3_length: 17
cdr3_nt: TGTGCCAGCAGTTACGCCCCGAGAGGCTCTGGGGCCAACGTCCTGACTTTC
cdr3_aa: CASSYAPRGSGANVLTF

d_call: TRBD2
clone_size: .
j_call: TRBJ2-5
v_call: TRBV29-1
cdr3_length: 15
cdr3_nt: TGCAGCGTAGGGCCGAGACTAGCGGGAGGCCATGAGCAGTACTTC
cdr3_aa: CSVGPRLAGGHEQYF

d_call: .
clone_size: .
j_call: TRBJ2-7
v_call: TRBV5-1
cdr3_length: 14
cdr3_nt: TGCGCCAGCAGGATCAGGGAAGGGGCCTACGAGCAGTACTTC
cdr3_aa: CASRIREGAYEQYF

d_call: TRBD2
clone_size: .
j_call: TRBJ2-5
v_call: TRBV6-2/TRBV6-3
cdr3_length: 16
cdr3_nt: TGTGCCAGCAGTTCGGCTTTCGGACTAGCGGGAGTTGAGCAGTACTTC
cdr3_aa: CASSSAFGLAGVEQYF

d_call: .
clone_size: .
j_call: TRBJ2-7
v_call: TRBV6-2/TRBV6-3
cdr3_length: 12
cdr3_nt: TGTGCCAGCAGCCACGGCGGGCTCGAGCAGTACTTC
cdr3_aa: CASSHGGLEQYF

d_call: .
clone_size: few
j_call: TRBJ2-3
v_call: TRBV5-6
cdr3_length: 17
cdr3_nt: TGTGCCAGCAGCCTACTGGGGTCTCTGGTGAGCACAGATACGCAGTATTTT
cdr3_aa: CASSLLGSLVSTDTQYF

d_call: TRBD1
clone_size: .
j_call: TRBJ2-7
v_call: TRBV6-1
cdr3_length: 15
cdr3_nt: TGTGCCAGCCGTCGGGGGGGACAGGGGATTTACGAGCAGTACTTC
cdr3_aa: CASRRGGQGIYEQYF

d_call: .
clone_size: few
j_call: TRBJ2-7
v_call: TRBV14
cdr3_length: 14
cdr3_nt: TGTGCCAGCAGCTCGGCGGACAAGGTCTACGAGCAGTACTTC
cdr3_aa: CASSSADKVYEQYF

d_call: .
clone_size: .
j_call: TRBJ1-1
v_call: TRBV7-9
cdr3_length: 15
cdr3_nt: TGTGCCAGCAGCTTAGCTGGACAGTCGAACACTGAAGCTTTCTTT
cdr3_aa: CASSLAGQSNTEAFF

d_call: .
clone_size: .
j_call: TRBJ2-1
v_call: TRBV10-2
cdr3_length: 16
cdr3_nt: TGCGCCAGCAGTGAAAGTGGGGGCGGAACGTATAATGAGCAGTTCTTC
cdr3_aa: CASSESGGGTYNEQFF

d_call: TRBD2
clone_size: .
j_call: TRBJ2-1
v_call: TRBV20-1
cdr3_length: 19
cdr3_nt: TGCAGTGCTAGAGACAGACTAGCGGGAGGGGGAAGCTCCTACAATGAGCAGTTCTTC
cdr3_aa: CSARDRLAGGGSSYNEQFF